This TCR beta chain was sequenced for a study of human T cells and chemical hapten exposure. Noted time point: patch test 1, 2 weeks after DPC sensitization. Treatment here: therapeutic diphenylcyclopropenone sensitization with weekly scalp DPC. It was from unfractionated whole blood that total RNA was extracted. The V and J ends lost 3 bases and 8 bases respectively, with 17 bases between them. Germline values: CDR1 SGDLS, CDR2 YYNGEE. The CDR3 extends over 15 amino acids. This clonotype was counted between two and nine times. In the original workflow: Counting gave a median of approximately 96,000 TCRs per sample, with values ranging from 23,224 to 690,600. Each CDR3 protein gets one entry after TCRdb re-called the RACE reads with MiXCR. The V and J calls here are based on TCRdb, not the publication. The repertoire consists of 95,000 to 150,000 distinct CDR3 sequences, with roughly an eighth occurring once and the leading ten covering over 0.85%.

The sequences come from whole blood, collected in connection with sensitization to the hapten diphenylcyclopropenone (DPC). The rearrangement uses TRBV9 and TRBJ1-4, with D possibly being TRBD1 (6 bases). This clonotype was sampled from a young man with alopecia areata. Some clones in this sample may be carry-over from other donors' samples. The CDR3 sequence is CASSARGGLGEKLFF. The CDR3 DNA reads as TGTGCCAGCAGCGCCCGTGGGGGGCTAGGGGAAAAACTGTTTTTT.